This T cell receptor beta chain was obtained from a study of beta chain features in type 1 diabetes. Only a few counts were recorded for this clone. What it binds is not known. Broader study findings: When Type 1 diabetes patients were examined, their TCRB CDR3s proved moderately but significantly shorter in all four CD4+ subsets.

Expressed TCRB transcripts were sequenced because the isolated RNA had all been reverse transcribed beforehand. Generated by immunoSEQ multiplex PCR, the TCRdb table keeps only in-frame clones and is missing some. Of about 240,000 clones listed, approximately 14% are singletons. Sequencing was carried out using naive CD4+ T cells from blood. This receptor was obtained from a man under 40 with type 1 diabetes.

DNA for the CDR3: TGCGCCAGCAGCCGGACGACAGGGTCGGGAAACACCATATATTTT. Its protein is CASSRTTGSGNTIYF. The chain employs TRBV4-1 and TRBJ1-3; 7 bases are a match to TRBD1. This CDR3 is built from 15 residues. Germline CDR1 reads MGHRA; CDR2 reads YSYEKL. The junction had 7 bases not matched to a gene; V was cut back by 4 bases and J by 4 bases.